What follows are 30 T cell receptor beta chains derived from one specimen sequenced in a study of blood T cell repertoires in COVID-19. This table comes from immunoSEQ multiplex PCR, and its TCRdb copy is limited to in-frame clones, with some not included. Seen here are some 200,000 clones, roughly nine tenths observed once, and the top ten hold 0.65% to 0.95%. Sequencing was done on a sample of peripheral blood. The receptors were gathered from a woman aged 70-85 years with acute or convalescent COVID-19.

This chain joins TRBV18 and TRBJ1-6; 8 nucleotides agree with TRBD1. Germline CDR1 is KGHSH and CDR2 is LQKENI. CDR3 length: 14 residues. V shed 3 bases and J 10 bases; nucleotides not matched to a gene: 5. In DNA form, the CDR3 reads TGTGCCAGCTCACCCGACAGGGGAAGCTCACCCCTCCACTTT. It is translated as CASSPDRGSSPLHF.

The chain carries TRBV6-6 and TRBJ2-7; 7 nucleotides align to TRBD1. Germline CDR1 is MNHNY and CDR2 is SVGAGI (reference sequence). The CDR3 is 13 amino acids. The junction had 3 bases not matched to a gene; V was cut back by 5 bases and J by 2 bases. CDR3 protein: CASSHGQAYEQYF. CDR3 sequence (DNA): TGTGCCAGCAGTCACGGACAGGCCTACGAGCAGTACTTC.

The V call is TRBV5-5, the J call TRBJ2-1; 7 bases align to TRBD1. The CDR3 loop spans 15 amino acids. V shed 3 bases, J shed 6 bases, and the junction held 9 bases outside the gene matches. CDR1 SGHKS and CDR2 YYEKEE come from the germline V gene (reference sequence). For the CDR3, the DNA is TGTGCCAGCAGCTCCGTACAGGGGCGTGGCAATGAGCAGTTCTTC. This codes for CASSSVQGRGNEQFF.

This sequence joins TRBV5-6 and TRBJ2-1; tentatively, D is TRBD1 (6 bases). Looked up from germline, CDR1 is SGHDT and CDR2 is YYEEEE. The CDR3 is 14 residues long. Trimming pared 4 bases from V and 9 bases from J, leaving 17 bases between. The CDR3 is CASSTGLRGSEQFF. The CDR3 nucleotides are TGTGCCAGCAGCACAGGATTAAGGGGGAGTGAGCAGTTCTTC.

This rearrangement joins TRBV6-6 to TRBJ1-3; no clear D. Germline-derived CDR1 and CDR2 are MNHNY and SVGAGI (reference sequence). The CDR3 is 14 residues long. Trimming stripped 4 bases from V and 4 bases from J, with 11 bases between. CDR3 residues: CASSFQGGGNTIYF. CDR3 coding DNA: TGTGCCAGCAGTTTCCAAGGAGGGGGAAACACCATATATTTT.

This sequence joins TRBV6-5 and TRBJ1-5, with D possibly TRBD1 on 6 matching bases. V lost 11 bases and J lost 3, with 14 bases in between. The CDR3 loop spans 13 amino acids. CDR1 and CDR2 (germline): MNHEY, SVGAGI. The CDR3 DNA sequence: TGTGCCGCAAAGCCAGGGGTCAATCAGCCCCAGCATTTT. This gives the protein CAAKPGVNQPQHF.

The V call is TRBV10-3, the J call TRBJ2-7, with TRBD1 matching over 10 bases. The CDR3 is made up of 14 amino acids. With V trimmed by 5 bases and J by 2 bases, 3 bases remained unmatched. Germline CDR1 ENHRY, CDR2 SYGVKD. The CDR3 DNA sequence: TGTGCCATCAGTTCCGGGACAGGGGCCTACGAGCAGTACTTC. It codes for CAISSGTGAYEQYF.

The chain recombines TRBV5-1 with TRBJ1-2, with D tentatively TRBD1 (6 bases). The germline V and J ends were trimmed by 4 bases and 7 bases, with 23 bases remaining between them. The CDR3 is 16 residues long. CDR1 is SGHRS and CDR2 is YFSETQ in the germline V gene. The CDR3 nucleotides are TGCGCCAGCAGCCCGGACACCGGCGGGGGCGCGGGTGGCTACACCTTC. This translates into CASSPDTGGGAGGYTF. The whole variable domain, remainder taken from reference TRBV5-1 and TRBJ1-2, is KAGVTQTPRYLIKTRGQQVTLSCSPISGHRSVSWYQQTPGQGLQFLFEYFSETQRNKGNFPGRFSGRQFSNSRSEMNVSTLELGDSALYLCASSPDTGGGAGGYTFGSGTRLTVV.

This clone was detected a few times. V gene TRBV28 combines with J gene TRBJ1-2; 12 bases agree with TRBD1. Looked up from germline, CDR1 is MDHEN and CDR2 is SYDVKM. With 4 bases clipped from V and 7 bases from J, the junction kept 7 bases outside the gene matches. This CDR3 is 15 amino acids long. The chain's CDR3 is CASSWRGQGAGGYTF. The CDR3 DNA is TGTGCCAGCAGTTGGAGGGGACAGGGGGCGGGTGGCTACACCTTC.

The chain joins TRBV19 to TRBJ1-5, with 9 bases matching TRBD1. Germline CDR1 is LNHDA and CDR2 is SQIVND (reference sequence). V dropped 5 bases and J dropped 3; count of bases not matched to a gene: 8. The CDR3 sequence is 16 residues long. CDR3: CASSPRDRAYNQPQHF. In nucleotides, the CDR3 is TGTGCCAGTAGTCCCAGGGACAGGGCCTACAATCAGCCCCAGCATTTT.

The count of this clone is one. The chain is built from TRBV5-1 and TRBJ2-1, with 12 bases lining up with TRBD2. V lost 1 base to trimming and J lost 5 bases; unmatched junction nucleotides: 1. There are 15 residues in the CDR3. Germline lookup yields CDR1 SGHRS and CDR2 YFSETQ. DNA of the CDR3: TGCGCCAGCAGCTTGAGGACTAGCGGGGACAATGAGCAGTTCTTC. Amino acids: CASSLRTSGDNEQFF.

This chain connects TRBV29-1 to TRBJ1-5; D is ambiguous. The V end lost 6 bases, the J end lost 2 bases, and 17 bases lay between the germline ends. Germline-derived CDR1 and CDR2 are SQVTM and ANQGSEA. The CDR3 runs 15 residues. The CDR3: CSVAVGGNGNQPQHF. DNA for the CDR3: TGCAGCGTCGCCGTTGGAGGAAATGGCAATCAGCCCCAGCATTTT.

The chain is built from TRBV9 and TRBJ1-4; D gene uncertain. The V end lost 0 bases, the J end lost 8 bases, and 8 bases lay between the germline ends. The germline V gene encodes CDR1 SGDLS and CDR2 YYNGEE. This CDR3 has 13 amino acids. CDR3 DNA sequence: TGTGCCAGCAGCGTAGGTGCCACAGAAAAACTGTTTTTT. Protein: CASSVGATEKLFF.

The rearrangement uses TRBV6-5 and TRBJ1-4, with 10 bases identical to TRBD1. V lost 4 bases, J lost 7 bases, and 3 bases stayed unmatched. The germline V gene encodes CDR1 MNHEY and CDR2 SVGAGI. The CDR3 runs 14 residues. The CDR3 loop reads CASSLTGGFEKLFF. In DNA, the CDR3 is TGTGCCAGCAGTTTGACAGGGGGCTTTGAAAAACTGTTTTTT.

The rearrangement uses TRBV28 and TRBJ2-7, with D tentatively TRBD2 (7 bases). V lost 6 bases and J 8 bases, leaving 14 bases between the germline ends. Germline lookup yields CDR1 MDHEN and CDR2 SYDVKM. The CDR3 spans 12 residues. The CDR3 loop is CASRAGTTQQYF. The CDR3 DNA reads as TGTGCCAGCAGAGCGGGGACAACACAGCAGTACTTC.

V gene TRBV28 combines with J gene TRBJ1-2; D is perhaps TRBD1 (5 bases). Germline CDR1 MDHEN, CDR2 SYDVKM. The CDR3 totals 17 residues. V lost 6 bases and J 4 bases, leaving 24 bases between the germline ends. The DNA of the CDR3 is TGTGCCAGCAGCTCTCAAGGGGATCCCGGCCGACCCTATGGCTACACCTTC. Translated, it gives CASSSQGDPGRPYGYTF.

CDR3 in amino acids: CASNPTGGNTIYF. CDR3 in DNA: TGTGCCAGCAACCCGACAGGGGGGAACACCATATATTTT. The rearrangement joins TRBV12-3 or TRBV12-4 to TRBJ1-3; 9 bases fit TRBD1. The length of the CDR3 is 13 residues. V was pared by 7 bases and J by 7 bases, with 5 bases of the junction left unmatched.

On this clone itself: The CDR3 does not end in the conserved phenylalanine or tryptophan, so this is likely a read error. The limits of the CDR3 on the DNA are not certain, so only TCRdb's listed CDR3 is given. The chain couples TRBV7-9 to TRBJ1-4. 12 amino acids form the CDR3, both terminal residues included. Germline-derived CDR1 and CDR2 are SEHNR and FQNEAQ (reference sequence). CDR3 amino acids: CASSLEKGVIVL.

The rearrangement links TRBV19 to TRBJ1-3; D is unresolved. Trimming removed 6 bases at V and 0 bases at J, with 6 bases between. This CDR3 spans 13 amino acids. Germline CDR1 reads LNHDA; CDR2 reads SQIVND (reference sequence). This CDR3 is CASSRGSGNTIYF. The CDR3 DNA sequence: TGTGCCAGTAGCCGAGGCTCTGGAAACACCATATATTTT.

The table lists this clone with a few counts. The chain joins TRBV5-4 to TRBJ2-5; no clear D. Trimming removed 0 bases from V and 2 bases from J, with 5 bases in between. This CDR3 region has 13 residues. Germline CDR1 is SGHNT and CDR2 is YYREEE (reference sequence). For the CDR3, the DNA is TGTGCCAGCAGCTTGGTACAGCAAGAGACCCAGTACTTC. Translating gives CASSLVQQETQYF.

The V and J genes are TRBV3-1 (or the pseudogene TRBV3-2) and TRBJ2-2; no clear D. This CDR3 region has 14 residues. Germline V gives CDR1 LGHDT, CDR2 YNNKEL (reference sequence). Trimming stripped 0 bases from V and 5 bases from J, with 7 bases between. CDR3 sequence: CASSQDGDTGELFF. In nucleotides, the CDR3 is TGTGCCAGCAGCCAAGATGGAGATACCGGGGAGCTGTTTTTT.

The rearrangement joins TRBV19 to TRBJ1-5; tentative D call: TRBD1 (5 bases). CDR1 is LNHDA and CDR2 is SQIVND in the germline V gene (reference sequence). V dropped 6 bases and J dropped 4 bases, with 19 bases sitting between them. CDR3 length: 16 amino acids. The CDR3 sequence is CASSPRGGGINQPQHF. The CDR3, as DNA: TGTGCCAGTAGCCCTCGCGGGGGAGGGATTAATCAGCCCCAGCATTTT. The variable domain in full, completed from reference TRBV19 and TRBJ1-5, reads DGGITQSPKYLFRKEGQNVTLSCEQNLNHDAMYWYRQDPGQGLRLIYYSQIVNDFQKGDIAEGYSVSREKKESFPLTVTSAQKNPTAFYLCASSPRGGGINQPQHFGDGTRLSIL.

V is TRBV7-9 and J is TRBJ1-2, with 9 nucleotides matching TRBD1. The V gene end was trimmed by 2 bases and the J gene end by 5 bases; junction bases not matched to a gene: 9. Germline V gives CDR1 SEHNR, CDR2 FQNEAQ (reference sequence). CDR3 length equals 16 residues. The CDR3 sequence: CASSLFGGQGRYGYTF. The CDR3 bases are TGTGCCAGCAGCTTATTCGGGGGACAGGGCAGATATGGCTACACCTTC.

This chain links TRBV5-4 with TRBJ2-3; a weak D match, TRBD2 (6 bases). The V gene lost 4 bases and the J gene lost 4 bases, with 19 bases spanning the gap. Germline V gene lookup returns CDR1 SGHNT and CDR2 YYREEE (reference sequence). The CDR3 extends over 16 amino acids. CDR3 protein: CASSRARERIADTQYF. CDR3 DNA: TGTGCCAGCAGCCGGGCCCGGGAGCGAATCGCAGATACGCAGTATTTT.

J is TRBJ2-7 and V is TRBV11-2; no definite D call. This CDR3 region has 14 residues. Germline assignment: CDR1 SGHAT and CDR2 FQNNGV. Trimming took off 5 bases at V and 2 bases at J, with 13 bases between the two ends. This CDR3 reads CASSRLGPAYEQYF. In nucleotides, the CDR3 is TGTGCCAGCAGCCGACTTGGCCCTGCCTACGAGCAGTACTTC.

This clone was counted only a few times. The chain has TRBV7-7 and TRBJ1-2; D possibly corresponds to TRBD1 (6 bases). The CDR3 is 11 amino acids. Looked up from germline, CDR1 is SSHAT and CDR2 is FNYEAQ (reference sequence). The CDR3 nucleotides read TGTGCTCTCGTACAGGGCAATGGCTACACCTTC. Its translation is CALVQGNGYTF.

The rearrangement uses TRBV27 and TRBJ1-1; D may be TRBD1 (6 bases). The germline gives CDR1 MNHEY, CDR2 SMNVEV (reference sequence). The CDR3 is 16 residues long. V lost 10 bases and J 2 bases, leaving 23 bases between the germline ends. In nucleotides, the CDR3 is TGTGCCACCAGGGGCCCAATGGGCTATAAAAACACTGAAGCTTTCTTT. Its translation is CATRGPMGYKNTEAFF.

V gene TRBV2 combines with J gene TRBJ1-2, with TRBD1 as a possible D gene (6 bases). This CDR3 has 13 residues. Between the trimmed V and J ends, which lost 6 bases and 8 bases, there was a span of 16 bases. Germline-derived CDR1 and CDR2 are SNHLY and FYNNEI. The CDR3 bases are TGTGCCAGCAGACAGGGTCCGTCCGGGGGCTACACCTTC. Protein sequence: CASRQGPSGGYTF.

CDR3 nucleotide sequence: TGCGCCAGCAGCTCGGGACAGGGAGGTACCGGCTACACCTTC. Its protein product is CASSSGQGGTGYTF. The genes are TRBV5-1 and TRBJ1-2; 9 bases align to TRBD1. Germline CDR1 and CDR2: SGHRS and YFSETQ. V was clipped by 3 bases and J by 8 bases; unmatched bases: 8. CDR3 length: 14 amino acids.

Only a few counts were recorded for this clone. The genes are TRBV19 and TRBJ1-1; the D is unclear. Per germline, CDR1 LNHDA and CDR2 SQIVND (reference sequence). This CDR3 has 11 amino acids. Trimming took off 7 bases at V and 3 bases at J, with 6 bases between the two ends. CDR3 in DNA: TGTGCCAGTACTCGAGACACTGAAGCTTTCTTT. Translated, it gives CASTRDTEAFF.